The 6 T cell receptor beta chains in this list originate from one sample, sequenced in a study of Ad26.COV2.S vaccination and SARS-CoV-2 variants. The table came from immunoSEQ multiplex PCR; TCRdb's copy has only in-frame clones and leaves some out. This table has hundreds of thousands of clones, approximately 89% appearing once. Stated treatment: around 19 received Ad26.COV2.S at low or high dose, single or two shots; roughly five received placebo; per-sample allocation not given. The samples date from day 63 after the first vaccine or placebo injection. Sequencing used peripheral blood, obtained in a trial of Ad26.COV2.S vaccine versus placebo. Receptor source: a person between 18 and 59 years old who received the Ad26.COV2.S COVID-19 vaccine or a placebo.

This chain links TRBV27 with TRBJ1-2; tentative D call: TRBD1 (5 bases). CDR1 MNHEY and CDR2 SMNVEV come from the germline V gene (reference sequence). Trimming removed 2 bases from V and 6 bases from J, with 10 bases in between. CDR3 length: 13 amino acids. This CDR3 is CASSLVAGDGYTF. In DNA form, the CDR3 reads TGTGCCAGCAGTTTAGTTGCGGGGGATGGCTACACCTTC.

The CDR3 spells CASGFQDSNQPQHF. The CDR3 DNA sequence: TGTGCTAGTGGTTTTCAGGATAGCAATCAGCCCCAGCATTTT. The chain combines TRBV12-5 with TRBJ1-5; D uncertain. The CDR3 has 14 amino acids. Trimming removed 3 bases at V and 0 bases at J, with 6 bases between. CDR1 is LGHNT and CDR2 is FRNRAP in the germline V gene.

The genes are TRBV18 and TRBJ2-3; D is undetermined. With 0 bases removed from V and 3 bases from J, the gap between germline ends came to 7 bases. Germline CDR1 reads KGHSH; CDR2 reads LQKENI. The CDR3 runs 14 residues. The CDR3 coding sequence is TGTGCCAGCTCACCACCGGTGGTTACAGATACGCAGTATTTT. Amino acid sequence: CASSPPVVTDTQYF.

The J gene is TRBJ2-7, the V gene TRBV6-4, with TRBD2 identical over 12 bases. CDR3 length: 15 amino acids. V lost 6 bases and J lost 3; bases outside the gene matches: 6. CDR1 is MRHNA, CDR2 SNTAGT, per germline. The CDR3 DNA reads as TGTGCCAGCAGCAGACTAGCGGGAGATAACTACGAGCAGTACTTC. Its protein product is CASSRLAGDNYEQYF.

Here the CDR3 DNA reads TGTGCCAGCACCCAACTCGGGACAGGAGGTCAGCCCCAGCATTTT. Protein product: CASTQLGTGGQPQHF. The chain links TRBV5-5 to TRBJ1-5; the match to TRBD1 covers 8 bases. The CDR3 spans 15 residues. J lost 6 bases, V lost 6 bases, and 11 bases had no gene match. Germline values: CDR1 SGHKS, CDR2 YYEKEE (reference sequence). The full variable domain, with the rest looked up from reference TRBV5-5 and TRBJ1-5, is DAGVTQSPTHLIKTRGQQVTLRCSPISGHKSVSWYQQVLGQGPQFIFQYYEKEERGRGNFPDRFSARQFPNYSSELNVNALLLGDSALYLCASTQLGTGGQPQHFGDGTRLSIL.

This clone occurred a few times. CDR3 DNA: TGTGCCAGCAGCTCAAGGCCCGGGACAGGAGTTGCAACTAATGAAAAACTGTTTTTT. Its translation is CASSSRPGTGVATNEKLFF. This chain joins TRBV4-2 and TRBJ1-4; 8 bases are a match to TRBD1. Germline trimming cut 5 bases from V and 0 bases from J; bases unmatched to any gene: 14. CDR1 and CDR2 (germline): LGHNA, YNFKEQ. The CDR3 is 19 amino acids.